Below, one T cell receptor (beta chain) is given with its context. The naive CD8 fraction comprised CD45RO-negative cells positively selected for CCR7 and excluded terminally differentiated effector memory CD45RA+ cells. Each sample came from a Caucasian adult donor living in Nashville, Tennessee. Measured with immunoSEQ multiplex PCR; TCRdb has only the in-frame clones, and not every one. The sample carries under 2,000,000 clones, about 95% recorded once. The CDR3 runs 14 residues. Trimming took off 4 bases at V and 6 bases at J, with 12 bases between the two ends. Germline V CDR1 and CDR2: SEHNR, FQNEAQ (reference sequence). The data stem from a study of shared clonotypes between healthy human individuals.

The receptor was derived from a man between 18 and 29 years old in good health. This sequence joins TRBV7-9 and TRBJ1-4, with D perhaps TRBD1 (5 bases). The specimen was naive CD8+ T cells sorted from blood. The CDR3 DNA sequence: TGTGCCAGCAGCTCTATAGCGGGGGATGAAAAACTGTTTTTT. It encodes CASSSIAGDEKLFF.